The 5 T cell receptor beta chains below were found in one sample sequenced in a study of T cell responses to AZD1222 COVID-19 vaccine. Clones were sequenced by immunoSEQ multiplex PCR, and TCRdb holds only the in-frame ones, with some missing. The sample holds roughly 130,000 clones, roughly 92% seen once. The sequences come from peripheral blood, collected on day 0 of AZD1222 vaccination. The receptor set was obtained from an adult in good health.

This rearrangement joins TRBV12-5 to TRBJ1-5; weak D call: TRBD1 (5 bases). The CDR3 loop spans 18 amino acids. The germline V gene has CDR1 LGHNT and CDR2 FRNRAP. V shed 6 bases and J shed 3 bases, with 24 bases lying between them. The CDR3 DNA is TGTGCTAGTGGGTCCATGGGCCTCCAGACAGTTTACAATCAGCCCCAGCATTTT. The encoded protein is CASGSMGLQTVYNQPQHF.

This chain uses TRBV29-1 with TRBJ2-1, with D maybe TRBD2 (7 bases). The CDR3 is 14 amino acids. V was pared by 7 bases and J by 5 bases, with 18 bases between. CDR1 and CDR2 from the germline V gene are SQVTM and ANQGSEA. CDR3 in amino acids: CSASGGQGNNEQFF. CDR3 nucleotide sequence: TGCAGCGCTTCCGGGGGGCAAGGTAACAATGAGCAGTTCTTC.

This clone was seen only once. J is TRBJ1-1 and V is TRBV6-5, with D perhaps TRBD1 (5 bases). Germline V gene lookup returns CDR1 MNHEY and CDR2 SVGAGI. Trimming shortened V by 6 bases and J by 5 bases, and 19 bases separated the two germline ends. The CDR3 is 15 residues long. The CDR3 here is CASRDLQGAGTEAFF. In nucleotides, the CDR3 is TGTGCCAGCAGGGACCTTCAGGGCGCTGGGACTGAAGCTTTCTTT.

The V call is TRBV30, the J call TRBJ1-1; no clear D. V dropped 3 bases and J dropped 1 base, with 9 bases sitting between them. Per the germline V gene, CDR1 is GTSNPN and CDR2 is SVGIG (reference sequence). The CDR3 spans 13 residues. Written as DNA, the CDR3 is TGTGCCTGGAGCAGGACGGAGAACACTGAAGCTTTCTTT. It translates to CAWSRTENTEAFF. The full variable domain, completed using reference TRBV30 and TRBJ1-1, is SQTIHQWPATLVQPVGSPLSLECTVEGTSNPNLYWYRQAAGRGLQLLFYSVGIGQISSEVPQNLSASRPQDRQFILSSKKLLLSDSGFYLCAWSRTENTEAFFGQGTRLTVV.

V is TRBV25-1 and J is TRBJ1-2; 8 bases match TRBD1. Germline values: CDR1 MGHDK, CDR2 SYGVNS. This CDR3 spans 15 amino acids. V was clipped by 2 bases and J by 3 bases; unmatched bases: 5. CDR3 protein: CASSEQGALDYGYTF. Written as DNA, the CDR3 is TGTGCCAGCAGTGAACAGGGGGCTTTAGACTATGGCTACACCTTC.